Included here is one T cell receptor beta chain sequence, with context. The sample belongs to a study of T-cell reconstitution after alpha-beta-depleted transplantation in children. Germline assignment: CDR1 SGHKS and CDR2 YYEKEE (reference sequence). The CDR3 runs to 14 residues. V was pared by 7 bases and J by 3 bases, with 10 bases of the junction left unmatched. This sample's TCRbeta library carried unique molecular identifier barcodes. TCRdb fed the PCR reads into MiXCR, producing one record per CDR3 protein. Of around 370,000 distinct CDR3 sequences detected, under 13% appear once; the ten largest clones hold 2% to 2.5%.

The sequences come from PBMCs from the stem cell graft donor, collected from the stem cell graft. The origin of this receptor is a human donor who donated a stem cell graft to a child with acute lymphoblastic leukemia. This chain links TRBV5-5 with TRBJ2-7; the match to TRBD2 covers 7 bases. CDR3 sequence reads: CASVPWGGSYEQYF. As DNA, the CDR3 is TGTGCCAGCGTCCCGTGGGGCGGGAGCTACGAGCAGTACTTC.